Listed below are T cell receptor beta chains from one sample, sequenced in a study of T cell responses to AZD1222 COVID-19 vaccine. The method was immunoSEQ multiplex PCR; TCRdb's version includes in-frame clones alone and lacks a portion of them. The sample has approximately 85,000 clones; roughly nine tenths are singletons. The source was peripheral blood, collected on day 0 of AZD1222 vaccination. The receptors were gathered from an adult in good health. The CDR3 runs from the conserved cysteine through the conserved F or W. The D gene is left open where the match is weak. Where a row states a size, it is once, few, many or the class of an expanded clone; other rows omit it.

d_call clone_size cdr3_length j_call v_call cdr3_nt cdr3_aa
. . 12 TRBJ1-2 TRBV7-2 TGTGCCAGCAGCTTAGTTAACTATGGCTACACCTTC CASSLVNYGYTF
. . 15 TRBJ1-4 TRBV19 TGTGCCAGTACCCGAGCCAGGGCGACTAATGAAAAACTGTTTTTT CASTRARATNEKLFF
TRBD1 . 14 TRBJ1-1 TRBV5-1 TGCGCCAGCAGATTGACAGGGGGTAGCACTGAAGCTTTCTTT CASRLTGGSTEAFF
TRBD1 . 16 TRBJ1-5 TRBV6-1 TGTGCCAGCAGTGAAGTAGGGACAGTCAGCAATCAGCCCCAGCATTTT CASSEVGTVSNQPQHF
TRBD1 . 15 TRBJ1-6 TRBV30 TGTGCCTGGAATCAGGGGGGGAGCTATAATTCACCCCTCCACTTT CAWNQGGSYNSPLHF
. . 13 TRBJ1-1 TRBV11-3 TGTGCCAGCAGCTTAGGGGCGAACACTGAAGCTTTCTTT CASSLGANTEAFF
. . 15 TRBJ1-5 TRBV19 TGTGCCAGTATGGGCGGGGGGCGGAATAATCAGCCCCAGCATTTT CASMGGGRNNQPQHF
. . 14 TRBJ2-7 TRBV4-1 TGCGCCAGCAGCCAAGGGGTTAGCGGCTACGAGCAGTACTTC CASSQGVSGYEQYF
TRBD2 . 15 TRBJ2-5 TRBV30 TGTGCCTGGAGTGTAGCCCTAGCGGGGCGAAAGACCCAGTACTTC CAWSVALAGRKTQYF
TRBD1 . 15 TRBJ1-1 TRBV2 TGTGCCAGCAGTGAGACAGGGGGCAAGAACACTGAAGCTTTCTTT CASSETGGKNTEAFF
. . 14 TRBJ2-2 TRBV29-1 TGCAGCGTTGAAGTTGGGGCGGGGACCGGGGAGCTGTTTTTT CSVEVGAGTGELFF
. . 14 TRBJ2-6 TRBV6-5 TGTGCCAGCAGCAGGGCCTCTGGGGCCAACGTCCTGACTTTC CASSRASGANVLTF
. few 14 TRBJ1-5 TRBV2 TGTGCCAGCAAGACAGCCGGTGGCAATCAGCCCCAGCATTTT CASKTAGGNQPQHF
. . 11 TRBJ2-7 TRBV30 TGTGCCTGGAGACTTAACTACGAGCAGTACTTC CAWRLNYEQYF
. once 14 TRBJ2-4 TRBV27 TGTGCCAGCAGTTCTAGAGGGCCCAAAAACATTCAGTACTTC CASSSRGPKNIQYF
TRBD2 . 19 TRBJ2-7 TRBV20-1 TGCAGTGCTAGTCACGGACTAGCGGGAGGGAGGTCCGACTCCTACGAGCAGTACTTC CSASHGLAGGRSDSYEQYF
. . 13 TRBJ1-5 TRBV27 TGTGCCAGCAGTTTGGCAGGGGTTCAGCCCCAGCATTTT CASSLAGVQPQHF
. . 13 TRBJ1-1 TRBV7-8 TGTGCCAGCAGCTTTCAGGTGGCCACTGAAGCTTTCTTT CASSFQVATEAFF
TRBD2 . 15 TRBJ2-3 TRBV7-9 TGTGCCAGCAGCTTAGTCGGACTAGCGATAGATACGCAGTATTTT CASSLVGLAIDTQYF
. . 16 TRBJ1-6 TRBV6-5 TGTGCCAGCAGTTACTCGCTTGTCCAGACTTATTCACCCCTCCACTTT CASSYSLVQTYSPLHF
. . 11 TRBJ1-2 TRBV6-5 TGTGCCAGCACAGCAGGATATGGCTACACCTTC CASTAGYGYTF
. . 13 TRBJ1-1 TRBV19 TGTGCCAGTAGACTAGGGGGGACCACTGAAGCTTTCTTT CASRLGGTTEAFF
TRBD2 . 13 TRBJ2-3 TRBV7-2 TGTGCCAGCAGCCCCGGGCGACTAGCGGGGTTGTATTTT CASSPGRLAGLYF
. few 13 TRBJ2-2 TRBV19 TGTGCCAGTAGTTTGGCGGTGACCGGGGAGCTGTTTTTT CASSLAVTGELFF
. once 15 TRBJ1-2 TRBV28 TGTGCCAGCACCCAGGTGGGGCGCGAGGTCTATGGCTACACCTTC CASTQVGREVYGYTF
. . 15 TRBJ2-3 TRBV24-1 TGTGCCACCAGTGATTTTGGGGCCCTTAGCCCTCCGCAGTATTTT CATSDFGALSPPQYF
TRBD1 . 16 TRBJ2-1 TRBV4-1 TGCGCCAGCAGCCAGCAGGGACAGGGGGCGAAGGTTGAGCAGTTCTTC CASSQQGQGAKVEQFF
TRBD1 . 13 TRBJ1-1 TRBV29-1 TGCAGCGGCCTGACAGGGCTGAACACTGAAGCTTTCTTT CSGLTGLNTEAFF
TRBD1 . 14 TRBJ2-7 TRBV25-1 TGTGCCAGCAGCTCCGGGACAGGGGCCCTCGAGCAGTACTTC CASSSGTGALEQYF
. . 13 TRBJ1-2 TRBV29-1 TGCAGCGTTCTCGAGGGACCCCTTCATGGCTACACCTTC CSVLEGPLHGYTF
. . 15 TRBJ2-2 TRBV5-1 TGCGCCAGCAGCTTGGCCCAGCTAAACACCGGGGAGCTGTTTTTT CASSLAQLNTGELFF
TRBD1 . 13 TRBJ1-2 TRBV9 TGTGCCAGCAGCGTAGGGGACAGGATCGGCTACACCTTC CASSVGDRIGYTF
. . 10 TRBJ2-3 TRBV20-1 TGCAGTGGTAGCGCGATCACGCAGTATTTT CSGSAITQYF
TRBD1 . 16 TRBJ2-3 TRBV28 TGTGCCAGCAGTTTTAACAGGGGTTCGAGGACAGATACGCAGTATTTT CASSFNRGSRTDTQYF